A selection of T cell receptor beta chains follows, all from one sample in a study of blood T cell repertoires in COVID-19. Data came from immunoSEQ multiplex PCR; TCRdb stores just in-frame clones and leaves some out. The repertoire consists of under 250,000 clones, with about 83% occurring once and the leading ten covering 2.5% to 3%. The sequencing input was peripheral blood. The receptors were gathered from a middle-aged woman with active or convalescent COVID-19. The CDR3 runs from the conserved cysteine through the conserved F or W. D genes are given only for firm matches. Size tells how often a clone was seen (once, few, many) or the class of an expanded clone, and some rows leave it out.

size	J	D	V	DNA	CDR3
.	TRBJ2-5	TRBD2	TRBV11-3	TGTGCCAGCAGCCTATTTGGGGGGGGTACAGAGACCCAGTACTTC	CASSLFGGGTETQYF
.	TRBJ2-2	.	TRBV21-1	TGTGCCAGCAGAGACAGGGGGATCGTCGGGGAGCTGTTTTTT	CASRDRGIVGELFF
.	TRBJ1-2	TRBD1	TRBV10-3	TGTGCCATCAGTGAACAGGGGGCTGGAAACTATGGCTACACCTTC	CAISEQGAGNYGYTF
.	TRBJ2-3	TRBD2	TRBV25-1	TGTGCCAGCAGTGAACTTAGCGGGGCAGATACGCAGTATTTT	CASSELSGADTQYF
few	TRBJ1-1	TRBD1	TRBV5-4	TGTGCCAGCAGCTACGGACAGGGGCGAAGAATCACTGAAGCTTTCTTT	CASSYGQGRRITEAFF
.	TRBJ2-7	TRBD1	TRBV7-9	TGTGCCAGCAGCCTTGCGGGACAGGGGTCGTACGAGCAGTACTTC	CASSLAGQGSYEQYF
.	TRBJ1-2	.	TRBV29-1	TGCAGCGTTGAAGAGCAATACGGGAACTTC	CSVEEQYGNF
.	TRBJ2-1	.	TRBV25-1	TGTGCCAGCAGTGCCCTCAATGAGCAGTTCTTC	CASSALNEQFF
once	TRBJ1-1	.	TRBV5-1	TGCGCCAGCAGCTTGGGAGACAGTGGCACTGAAGCTTTCTTT	CASSLGDSGTEAFF
.	TRBJ1-2	TRBD1	TRBV7-6	TGTGCCAGCAGCTTCGGACAGGACCGTACGGGGGGCTACACCTTC	CASSFGQDRTGGYTF
.	TRBJ2-4	.	TRBV6-5	TGTGCCAGCGGGGGGACTAAAAACATTCAGTACTTC	CASGGTKNIQYF
.	TRBJ2-6	.	TRBV7-3	TGTGCCAGCAGCTCACCCCCCCGTCGGGGTTTTAGGTCAGGGGCCAACGTCCTGACTTTC	CASSSPPRRGFRSGANVLTF
once	TRBJ2-5	.	TRBV19	TGTGCCAGTACCTTCCAAGAGACCCAGTACTTC	CASTFQETQYF
.	TRBJ1-3	TRBD1	TRBV7-2	TGTGCCAGCGGGTGGGACAGGAGCTCTGGAAACACCATATATTTT	CASGWDRSSGNTIYF
.	TRBJ1-5	TRBD1	TRBV6-5	TGTGCCAGCAACCGTCAGGGGGGCAATCAGCCCCAGCATTTT	CASNRQGGNQPQHF
.	TRBJ1-3	.	TRBV5-1	TGCGCCAGCAGCCAGAACGGGGAGCCTGGAAACACCATATATTTT	CASSQNGEPGNTIYF
.	TRBJ1-6	TRBD1	TRBV7-9	TGTGCCAGCAGCTTAGGACAGGGCCTGGGGGACGGATCACGCCTCCACTTT	CASSLGQGLGDGSRLHF
.	TRBJ1-6	.	TRBV7-6	TGTGCCAGCAGCAAAGGGGTTAGTAATTCACCCCTCCACTTT	CASSKGVSNSPLHF
.	TRBJ2-1	.	TRBV24-1	TGTGCCACCAGTGATTTGGGGCGGGGAGCCCGCAATGAGCAGTTCTTC	CATSDLGRGARNEQFF
.	TRBJ1-6	TRBD1	TRBV4-1	TGCGCCAGCAGCCAGTCCCAGGACAGGGCAGGATCACCCCTCCACTTT	CASSQSQDRAGSPLHF